The subject of this entry is one T cell receptor beta chain. This clone occurred a few times. The antigen it recognizes is unknown. No base quality values were provided; no much bigger clone lies one nucleotide off. These data are taken from a study of cytomegalovirus exposure and HLA in healthy donors (dated by TCRdb to about 2017). General notes on the study: An earlier analysis of a few hundred of the donors reported about 280 Gb of sequence data and approximately 120 million unique TCR beta sequences obtained from approximately 180 million T cells. An early release that covered about 640 HLA-typed donors contained approximately 300 gigabases of sequencing data and roughly 84 million unique TCR sequences. Of the approximately 400 genotyped donors, about 80% fell in the genetic ancestry cluster associated with self-reported Caucasian donors. The study aimed to test whether cataloging public T cell receptors could reveal signatures of past pathogen exposure. The study profiled the T cell repertoires of about 720 subjects by immunosequencing and related them to cytomegalovirus serostatus. Besides the first cohort of approximately 670 subjects, a separate validation cohort made up of over a hundred different subjects was used. To predict cytomegalovirus infection status, the study brought together high-throughput TCR immunosequencing, statistical association of individual TCRs with disease status, and machine learning. A later analysis re-analyzed previously published TCR beta repertoires from roughly 690 donors and added high-resolution HLA genotyping to study TCR occurrence patterns. In the later analysis, no new phenotypic data were used to find candidate immune exposures; instead, reliance was placed on TCR beta sequences and their occurrence across donors. An earlier analysis of roughly 600 of the donors used high-throughput TCR beta sequencing to judge whether each TCR beta V gene segment behaved as functional or pseudogenic. Donor age, sex, ethnicity and CMV serostatus were compiled alongside the repertoire data. Genome-wide SNP genotypes for about 65% of the 666 donors were used in a later genetic analysis, which treated that subset as a discovery cohort. All discovery cohort repertoires had been generated on a single sequencing platform. HLA typing covered class I and class II loci at four-digit resolution. The number of typed donors differed by locus: 629-630 for A, B, C, DRB1 and DQB1; approximately 520 for DQA1; 600 to 610 for DPA1; and about 450 for DPB1. Because of strong linkage in the cohort, five DR-DQ haplotypes were treated as single units for association and clustering. On average, over 200,000 unique TCR beta nucleotide sequences were sequenced per donor among some 420 genotyped donors of the cohort, with 15% to 20% of those sequences being non-productive.

Here V drops 6 bases and J drops 4 bases, and the junction holds 9 bases not matched to any gene. The CDR3 spans 15 residues, from the cysteine through the phenylalanine. Kept here is only the CDR3 DNA, which spans 45 bases and is read in frame from base 1. In the germline V gene, CDR1 corresponds to SNHLY and CDR2 to FYNNEI. The library was produced with the immunoSEQ multiplex PCR assay. For the multiplex PCR, a mixture combining 60 forward primers for TCR Vbeta segments and 13 reverse primers for TCR Jbeta segments was used. A multiplex PCR assay on genomic DNA amplified the CDR3 region of rearranged TCR beta genes. The Illumina HiSeq System was used to sequence the amplified TCR beta libraries as 87-base-pair reads. In the paper's pipeline: A later analysis tallied around 87 million unique TCR beta chains across the 660 or so repertoires, and some 10 million of those chains were shared by two or more donors. Raw reads were error-corrected and collapsed into unique sequences by a nearest-neighbor algorithm in which closely related sequences were merged to remove PCR and sequencing errors. CDR3 sequences were aligned to IMGT reference sequences to assign V, D and J gene segments. For a sequence to be retained, a match of at least six nucleotides was required to both a V gene segment and a J gene segment. A rearrangement counted as productive if the CDR3 had no stop codons and remained in frame with V and J, and every other rearrangement counted as non-productive. Following IMGT convention, CDR3 was defined as the stretch from the second conserved V-encoded cysteine to the conserved J-encoded phenylalanine. The earlier analysis of a few hundred of the donors excluded sequences that lacked an unambiguous match to a single V gene segment. In an earlier analysis of 450 to 750 of the donors, a V segment was called functional when productive rearrangements were above 56.7%, and segregating when the standard deviation between donors exceeded 5%. To diagnose cytomegalovirus status from the catalog of TCR beta chain sequences, a statistical classification framework was built. In a later analysis, V and J genes were assigned by comparing TCR nucleotide sequences against IMGT/GENE-DB human TR gene sequences. The TCRdist pipeline was used in a later analysis to assign CDR3 sequences and most-parsimonious VDJ recombination scenarios. In a later analysis, every TCR beta chain was defined by the combination of its CDR3 amino acid sequence and its V-gene family, and reads without a unique V-gene family were dropped. To address suspected cross-contamination and a sequencing artifact, a later analysis removed under 600 highly shared, low-generation-probability nucleotide sequences. For each public chain, a later analysis derived a clonal expansion index from normalized ranks of inferred template counts within each repertoire. A later analysis computed generation probabilities with a VDJ recombination model fitted to out-of-frame rearrangements, and checked the results against IGoR. Hypergeometric tests were used in a later analysis to score TCR-TCR, TCR-HLA and TCR-CMV co-occurrence, with a repertoire-size bias correction applied to the TCR pairs. A later analysis estimated false discovery rates by permuting HLA or CMV assignments 20 times. In a later analysis, co-occurring TCRs were grouped using DBSCAN, with TCRdist sequence similarity added in when clustering inside HLA-allele-positive subsets. For co-occurrence clustering, repertoires with fewer than 30,000 or more than 120,000 public chains were excluded, along with roughly five repertoires with anomalous nucleotide sharing. The clones in this table, taken by TCRdb from immuneACCESS, are in-frame only. Not every clone is retained; where verified, under half of the shortfall comes from an unresolved V gene, and the cause of the rest is unknown. That table gives V, J and clone size, and the DNA gave D and trimming. This sample has 100,000 to 150,000 clones in its table, and roughly 85% of those were observed once. The ten largest clonotypes hold approximately 3.6% of the sample.

The cohort was made up of 500 to 850 healthy bone marrow donors. All cohort members were sampled while nominally healthy, although unrecorded immune exposures were likely present. The donor was CMV seropositive and was included in the group of about 290 seropositive cohort members. A peripheral blood sample was provided by each donor, and peripheral blood mononuclear cells were used for TCR beta sequencing. The Qiagen DNeasy Blood Extraction Kit was used to extract genomic DNA from the blood cell samples. What the work shows at the level of the full study, not this receptor alone: In a later analysis, HLA-associated TCR beta chains were found to be more clonally expanded and to have lower generation probabilities than equally common non-associated chains. In a later analysis, most CMV-associated TCR beta chains were found to appear HLA-restricted, with HLA associations seemingly driven largely by CMV exposure. An association between a missense DCLRE1C variant and V-gene and J-gene trimming of TCR beta chains was found in a later genetic analysis and replicated in an independent cohort. Because HLA typing was unavailable for some donors at each locus, only the typed subset was used in association tests. Assigning TCR associations to individual alleles was difficult when HLA alleles, especially DR and DQ, strongly co-occurred. Cytomegalovirus status was reported to be diagnosed by the classifier with high specificity and sensitivity in both the original and validation cohorts. Immune exposure information for the cohort was limited to CMV serostatus. A cluster of highly shared sequence variants was judged likely to represent a technical artifact of the sequencing pipeline. The presence/absence analyses assumed that sequencing depth was roughly uniform across donors, and that assumption may not be true. Most TCR sequences were observed very rarely across donors, whereas some public TCRs were present in many individuals. A further reported finding was that TCR beta sequences accurately predicted the HLA-A and HLA-B alleles for most subjects in the first cohort. A later genetic analysis reported fewer N-insertions in productive TCRs among donors in an Asian-associated ancestry cluster than the roughly 700-donor mean. In a later analysis, several top co-occurrence clusters were reported to appear linked to parvovirus B19, influenza, CMV and Epstein-Barr virus. A later analysis associated about 17,000 TCR beta sequences with specific HLA alleles at a false discovery rate of 0.05. Correlated functional status among segregating V segments might be attributable to linkage disequilibrium, but an unknown experimental factor could not be ruled out. It was suggested by the authors that the approach could potentially be generalized to other disease states and immunological phenotypes. This cohort had only TCR beta chains sequenced, and the lack of alpha or paired-chain data limited which features could be detected. According to a later analysis, TCR association rates differed among HLA loci, with DRB1 alleles showing the most associated TCRs and HLA-C alleles showing the fewest. The earlier analysis of a few hundred of the donors excluded 15 to 20 rarely observed V segments, including chromosome 9 orphons, because counts were too low. Some IMGT-functional V segments, including TRBV6-2 and TRBV6-3, could not be distinguished by the 87-base-pair reads and were therefore excluded. An earlier analysis of 587 of the donors showed that most TCR beta V segments appeared in productive rearrangements either about 87% or about 30% of the time, which broadly matched IMGT annotations. A few of the identified cytomegalovirus-associated TCR beta chains were confirmed in vitro to be specific for cytomegalovirus antigens. The study listed 150 to 200 TCR beta chains as associated with cytomegalovirus.

The specimen sequenced was PBMCs. The origin of this receptor is a woman between 40 and 55 years old in good health and CMV-seropositive. Here the chain combines TRBV2 and TRBJ2-1; 7 central nucleotides agree with TRBD2. The DNA is TGTGCCAGCAGGGGCAGCGGGACGGGATACAATGAGCAGTTCTTC. This yields the protein CASRGSGTGYNEQFF.